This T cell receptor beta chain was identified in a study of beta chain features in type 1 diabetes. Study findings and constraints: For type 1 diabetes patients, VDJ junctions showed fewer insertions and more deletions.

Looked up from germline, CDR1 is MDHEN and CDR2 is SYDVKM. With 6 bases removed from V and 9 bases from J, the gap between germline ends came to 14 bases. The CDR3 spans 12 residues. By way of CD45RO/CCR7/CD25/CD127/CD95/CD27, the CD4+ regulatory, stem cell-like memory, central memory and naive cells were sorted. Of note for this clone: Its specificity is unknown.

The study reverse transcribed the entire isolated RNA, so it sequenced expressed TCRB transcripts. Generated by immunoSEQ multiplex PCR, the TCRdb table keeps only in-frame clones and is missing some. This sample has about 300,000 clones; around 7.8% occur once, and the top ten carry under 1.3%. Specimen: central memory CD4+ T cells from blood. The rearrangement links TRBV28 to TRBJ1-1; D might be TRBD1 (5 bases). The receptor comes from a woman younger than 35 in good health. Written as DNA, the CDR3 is TGTGCCAGCAGAAAAGGGGATCACAAAGCTTTCTTT. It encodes CASRKGDHKAFF.